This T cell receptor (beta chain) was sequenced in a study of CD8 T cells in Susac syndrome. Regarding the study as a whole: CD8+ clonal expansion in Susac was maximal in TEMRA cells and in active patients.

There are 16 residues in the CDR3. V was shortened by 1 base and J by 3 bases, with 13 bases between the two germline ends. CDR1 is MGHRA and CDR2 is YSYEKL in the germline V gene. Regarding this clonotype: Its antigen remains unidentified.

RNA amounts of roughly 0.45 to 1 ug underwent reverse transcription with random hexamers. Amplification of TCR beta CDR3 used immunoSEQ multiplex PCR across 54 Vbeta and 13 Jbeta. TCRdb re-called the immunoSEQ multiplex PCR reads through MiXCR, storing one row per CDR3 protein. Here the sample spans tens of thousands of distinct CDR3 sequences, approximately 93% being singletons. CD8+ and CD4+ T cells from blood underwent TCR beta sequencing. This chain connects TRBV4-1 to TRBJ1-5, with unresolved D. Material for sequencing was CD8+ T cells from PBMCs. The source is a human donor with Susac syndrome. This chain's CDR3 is CASSQVLISFNQPQHF. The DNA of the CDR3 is TGCGCCAGCAGCCAAGTTTTGATTAGCTTCAATCAGCCCCAGCATTTT.